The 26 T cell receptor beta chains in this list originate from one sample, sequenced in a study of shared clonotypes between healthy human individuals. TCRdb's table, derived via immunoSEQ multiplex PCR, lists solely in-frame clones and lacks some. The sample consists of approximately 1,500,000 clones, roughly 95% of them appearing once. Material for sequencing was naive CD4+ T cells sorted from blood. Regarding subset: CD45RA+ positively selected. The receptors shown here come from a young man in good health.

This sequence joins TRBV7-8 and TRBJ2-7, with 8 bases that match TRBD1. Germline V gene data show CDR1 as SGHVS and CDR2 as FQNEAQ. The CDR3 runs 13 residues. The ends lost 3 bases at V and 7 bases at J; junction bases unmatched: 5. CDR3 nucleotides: TGTGCCAGCAGCTTCCTCGACAGGGGAGAGCAGTACTTC. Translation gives CASSFLDRGEQYF.

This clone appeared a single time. The CDR3 DNA is TGTGCCAGCAGTAATTTAGACCCCAACACCTTC. This sequence encodes CASSNLDPNTF. The rearrangement joins TRBV28 to TRBJ1-2, with unresolved D. V was trimmed by 5 bases and J by 12 bases, leaving 13 bases between them. CDR1 and CDR2 (germline): MDHEN, SYDVKM. The CDR3 length is 11 residues.

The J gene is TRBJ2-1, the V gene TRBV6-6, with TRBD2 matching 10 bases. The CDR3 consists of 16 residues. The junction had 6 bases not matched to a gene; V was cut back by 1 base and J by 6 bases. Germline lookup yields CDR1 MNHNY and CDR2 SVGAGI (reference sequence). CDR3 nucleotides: TGTGCCAGCAGTTACTGGACGGGACTAGCGAGCAATGAGCAGTTCTTC. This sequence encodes CASSYWTGLASNEQFF.

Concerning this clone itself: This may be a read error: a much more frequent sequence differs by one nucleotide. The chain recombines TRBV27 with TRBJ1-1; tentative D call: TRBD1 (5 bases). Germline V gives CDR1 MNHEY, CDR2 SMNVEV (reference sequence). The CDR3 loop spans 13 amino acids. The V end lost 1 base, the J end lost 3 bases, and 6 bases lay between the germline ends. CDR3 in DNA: TGTGCCAGCAGTTTATTGGGGGACACTGAAGCTTTCTTT. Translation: CASSLLGDTEAFF.

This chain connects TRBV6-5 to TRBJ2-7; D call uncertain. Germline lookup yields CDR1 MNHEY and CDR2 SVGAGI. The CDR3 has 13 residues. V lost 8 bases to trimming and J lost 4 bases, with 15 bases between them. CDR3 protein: CASSYQSEYEQYF. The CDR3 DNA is TGTGCCAGCTCCTATCAGAGCGAGTACGAGCAGTACTTC.

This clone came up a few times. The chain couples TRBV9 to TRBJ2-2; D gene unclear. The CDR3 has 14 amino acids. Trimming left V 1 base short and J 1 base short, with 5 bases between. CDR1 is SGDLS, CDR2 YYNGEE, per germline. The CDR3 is CASSVPGNTGELFF. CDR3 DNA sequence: TGTGCCAGCAGCGTACCAGGGAACACCGGGGAGCTGTTTTTT.

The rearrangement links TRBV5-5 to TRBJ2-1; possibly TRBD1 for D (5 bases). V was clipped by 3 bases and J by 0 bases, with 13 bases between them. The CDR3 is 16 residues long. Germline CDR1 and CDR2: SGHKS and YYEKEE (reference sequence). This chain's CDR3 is CASSSQGRSSYNEQFF. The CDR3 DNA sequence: TGTGCCAGCAGCTCTCAGGGAAGAAGCTCCTACAATGAGCAGTTCTTC.

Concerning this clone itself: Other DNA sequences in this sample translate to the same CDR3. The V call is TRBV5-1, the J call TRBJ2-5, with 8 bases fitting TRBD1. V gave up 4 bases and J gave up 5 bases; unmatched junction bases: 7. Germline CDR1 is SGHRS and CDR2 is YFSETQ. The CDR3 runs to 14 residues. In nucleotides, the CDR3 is TGCGCCAGCAGCCTGACAGGGGCCGGGGAGACCCAGTACTTC. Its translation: CASSLTGAGETQYF.

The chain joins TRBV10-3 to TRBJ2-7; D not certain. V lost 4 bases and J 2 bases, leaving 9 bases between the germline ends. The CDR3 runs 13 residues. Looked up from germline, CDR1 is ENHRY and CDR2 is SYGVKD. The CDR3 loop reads CAISGGGTYEQYF. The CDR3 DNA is TGTGCCATCAGTGGGGGTGGGACCTACGAGCAGTACTTC.

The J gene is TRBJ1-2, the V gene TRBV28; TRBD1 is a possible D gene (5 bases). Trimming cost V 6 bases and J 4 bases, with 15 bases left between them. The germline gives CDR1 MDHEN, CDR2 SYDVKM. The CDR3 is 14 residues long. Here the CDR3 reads CASSRQVGTYGYTF. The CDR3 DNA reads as TGTGCCAGCAGCAGGCAGGTGGGGACCTATGGCTACACCTTC.

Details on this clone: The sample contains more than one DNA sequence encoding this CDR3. CDR3 loop: CASKDRANQPQHF. The CDR3 DNA reads TGTGCCAGCAAGGACAGGGCCAATCAGCCCCAGCATTTT. This chain connects TRBV2 to TRBJ1-5; TRBD1 matches at 8 bases. J gave up 3 bases and V 7 bases, and 2 bases lay outside the gene matches. The length of the CDR3 is 13 residues. Germline assignment: CDR1 SNHLY and CDR2 FYNNEI.

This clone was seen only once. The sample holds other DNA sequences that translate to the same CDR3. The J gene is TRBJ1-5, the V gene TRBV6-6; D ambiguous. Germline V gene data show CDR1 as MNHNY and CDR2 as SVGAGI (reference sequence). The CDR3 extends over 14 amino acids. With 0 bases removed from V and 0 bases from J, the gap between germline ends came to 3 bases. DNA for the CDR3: TGTGCCAGCAGTTACTCCAGTAGCAATCAGCCCCAGCATTTT. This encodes CASSYSSSNQPQHF.

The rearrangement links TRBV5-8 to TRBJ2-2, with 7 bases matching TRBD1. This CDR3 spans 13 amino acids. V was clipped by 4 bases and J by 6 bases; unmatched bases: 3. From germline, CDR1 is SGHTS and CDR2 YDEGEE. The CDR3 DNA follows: TGTGCCAGCAGCCAGACAGGGCCCGGGGAGCTGTTTTTT. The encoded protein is CASSQTGPGELFF.

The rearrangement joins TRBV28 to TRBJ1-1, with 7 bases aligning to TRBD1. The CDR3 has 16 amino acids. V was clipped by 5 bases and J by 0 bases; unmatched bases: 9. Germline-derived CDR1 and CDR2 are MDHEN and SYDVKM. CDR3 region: CASSPSPGQLNTEAFF. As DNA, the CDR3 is TGTGCCAGCAGTCCCTCTCCGGGACAGCTGAACACTGAAGCTTTCTTT. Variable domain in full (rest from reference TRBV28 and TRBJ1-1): DVKVTQSSRYLVKRTGEKVFLECVQDMDHENMFWYRQDPGLGLRLIYFSYDVKMKEKGDIPEGYSVSREKKERFSLILESASTNQTSMYLCASSPSPGQLNTEAFFGQGTRLTVV.

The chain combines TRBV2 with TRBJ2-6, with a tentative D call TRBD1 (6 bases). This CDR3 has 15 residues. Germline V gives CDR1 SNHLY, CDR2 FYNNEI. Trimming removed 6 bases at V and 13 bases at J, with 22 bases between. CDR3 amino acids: CASSGQGPARGVLTF. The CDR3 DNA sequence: TGTGCCAGCAGCGGGCAGGGGCCCGCCCGGGGTGTCCTGACTTTC.

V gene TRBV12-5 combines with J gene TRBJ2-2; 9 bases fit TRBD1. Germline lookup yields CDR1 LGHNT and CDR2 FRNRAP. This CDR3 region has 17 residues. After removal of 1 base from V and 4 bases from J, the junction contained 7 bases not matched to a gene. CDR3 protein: CASGLAVGTGPTGELFF. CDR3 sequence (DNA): TGTGCTAGTGGTTTGGCAGTAGGGACAGGGCCCACCGGGGAGCTGTTTTTT.

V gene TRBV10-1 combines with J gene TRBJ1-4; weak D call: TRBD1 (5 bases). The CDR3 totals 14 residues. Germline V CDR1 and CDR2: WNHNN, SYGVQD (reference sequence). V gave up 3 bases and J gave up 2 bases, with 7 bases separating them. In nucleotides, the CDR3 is TGCGCCAGCAGTGACGACAGTACTAATGAAAAACTGTTTTTT. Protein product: CASSDDSTNEKLFF.

CDR3 residues: CASSVEAVTEAFF. CDR3 in DNA: TGTGCCAGCAGCGTAGAGGCGGTAACTGAAGCTTTCTTT. The chain uses TRBV9 and TRBJ1-1; D call uncertain. CDR1 is SGDLS, CDR2 YYNGEE, per germline. V shed 0 bases and J shed 5 bases, with 8 bases lying between them. The CDR3 is 13 residues long.

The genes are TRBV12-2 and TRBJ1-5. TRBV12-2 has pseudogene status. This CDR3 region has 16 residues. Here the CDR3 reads CASRLDGDYSNQPQHF. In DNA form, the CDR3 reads TGTGCAAGTCGCTTAGACGGGGATTATAGCAATCAGCCCCAGCATTTT.

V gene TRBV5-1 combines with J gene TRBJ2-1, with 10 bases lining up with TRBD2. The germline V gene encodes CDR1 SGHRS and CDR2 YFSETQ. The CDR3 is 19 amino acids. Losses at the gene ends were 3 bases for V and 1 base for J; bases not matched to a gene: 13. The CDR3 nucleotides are TGCGCCAGCAGCTCCCCCCTGGGGGCTAGCGGGAGTTCCTACAATGAGCAGTTCTTC. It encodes CASSSPLGASGSSYNEQFF.

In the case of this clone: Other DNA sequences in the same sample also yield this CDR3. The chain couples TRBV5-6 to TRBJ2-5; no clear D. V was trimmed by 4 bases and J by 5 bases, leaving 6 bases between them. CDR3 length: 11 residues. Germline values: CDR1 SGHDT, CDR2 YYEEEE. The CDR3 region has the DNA TGTGCCAGCAGCCTTACGGAGACCCAGTACTTC. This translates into CASSLTETQYF.

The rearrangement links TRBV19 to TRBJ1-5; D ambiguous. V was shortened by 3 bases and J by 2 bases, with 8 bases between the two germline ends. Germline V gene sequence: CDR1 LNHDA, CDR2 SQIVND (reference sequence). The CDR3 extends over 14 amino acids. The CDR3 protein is CASSIRAGNQPQHF. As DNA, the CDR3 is TGTGCCAGTAGTATTAGAGCAGGCAATCAGCCCCAGCATTTT.

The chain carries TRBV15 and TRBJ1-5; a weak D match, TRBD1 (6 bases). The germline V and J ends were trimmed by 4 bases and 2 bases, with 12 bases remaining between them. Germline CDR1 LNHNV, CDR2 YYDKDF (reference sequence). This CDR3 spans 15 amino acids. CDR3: CATSTRTVRNQPQHF. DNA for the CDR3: TGTGCCACCAGCACCCGGACAGTTCGCAATCAGCCCCAGCATTTT.

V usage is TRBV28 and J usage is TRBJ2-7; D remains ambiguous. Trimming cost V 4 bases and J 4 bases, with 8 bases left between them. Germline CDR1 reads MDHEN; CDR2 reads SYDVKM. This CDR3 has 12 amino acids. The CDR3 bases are TGTGCCAGCAGTTCCACACCTTACGAGCAGTACTTC. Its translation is CASSSTPYEQYF.

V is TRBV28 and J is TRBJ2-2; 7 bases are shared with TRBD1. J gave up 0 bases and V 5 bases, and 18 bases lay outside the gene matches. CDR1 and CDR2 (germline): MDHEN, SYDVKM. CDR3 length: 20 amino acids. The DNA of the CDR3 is TGTGCCAGCAGTCCGATATTCACCCCGACAGGGCGCGCGAACACCGGGGAGCTGTTTTTT. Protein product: CASSPIFTPTGRANTGELFF. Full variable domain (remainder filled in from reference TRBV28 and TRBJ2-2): DVKVTQSSRYLVKRTGEKVFLECVQDMDHENMFWYRQDPGLGLRLIYFSYDVKMKEKGDIPEGYSVSREKKERFSLILESASTNQTSMYLCASSPIFTPTGRANTGELFFGEGSRLTVL.

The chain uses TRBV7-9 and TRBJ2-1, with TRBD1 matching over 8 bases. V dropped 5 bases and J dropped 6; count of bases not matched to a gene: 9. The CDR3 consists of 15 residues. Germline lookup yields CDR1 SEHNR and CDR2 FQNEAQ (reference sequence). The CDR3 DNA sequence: TGTGCCAGCAGCCTAGGGGGGACAGGTATCAATGAGCAGTTCTTC. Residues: CASSLGGTGINEQFF.